These T cell receptor beta chains were read from a single sample in a study of glioma-infiltrating T cells after dendritic cell vaccination. Method: immunoSEQ multiplex PCR; TCRdb's copy keeps in-frame clones and lacks some. The data contain about 100,000 clones, approximately 80% of them singletons. This specimen was blood, taken after dendritic cell vaccination. These receptors all stem from a human donor with glioblastoma. Each CDR3 is given with its conserved first and last residue. A D gene is named only where the DNA matches it firmly. Clone sizes are given selectively: once, few, many, or a class where the clone is expanded.

cdr3_aa,cdr3_nt,v_call,clone_size,j_call,d_call
CASSYLGTGQGVMNTEAFF,TGCGCCAGCAGCTACTTGGGGACGGGACAGGGTGTCATGAACACTGAAGCTTTCTTT,TRBV5-1,NA,TRBJ1-1,TRBD1
CAWRALGEGPGEQYF,TGTGCCTGGAGGGCCCTGGGGGAGGGCCCGGGCGAGCAGTACTTC,TRBV30,NA,TRBJ2-7,TRBD2
CASSPGQNTEAFF,TGTGCCAGCAGTCCGGGACAGAACACTGAAGCTTTCTTT,TRBV5-6,NA,TRBJ1-1,NA
CASSFRGHSEAFF,TGTGCCAGCAGTTTTAGGGGGCACTCTGAAGCTTTCTTT,TRBV27,NA,TRBJ1-1,TRBD1
CASSMVYTDTQYF,TGTGCCAGTAGTATGGTCTACACAGATACGCAGTATTTT,TRBV19,once,TRBJ2-3,NA
CASSQGNMNTEAFF,TGTGCCAGCTCACAGGGAAACATGAACACTGAAGCTTTCTTT,TRBV5-4,NA,TRBJ1-1,NA
CASSSDSYGYTF,TGCGCCAGCAGCTCGGACAGCTATGGCTACACCTTC,TRBV5-1,NA,TRBJ1-2,NA
CASSLERRLVHNEQFF,TGTGCCAGCAGCTTAGAGAGGCGTCTCGTCCACAATGAGCAGTTCTTC,TRBV7-9,NA,TRBJ2-1,NA
CASSFEASYEQYF,TGTGCCAGCAGTTTCGAGGCCTCCTACGAGCAGTACTTC,TRBV6-7,NA,TRBJ2-7,NA
CASSLTRQPDTQYF,TGTGCCAGCTCACTTACCCGACAGCCAGATACGCAGTATTTT,TRBV18,NA,TRBJ2-3,NA
CASSLFRDRRSSTDTQYF,TGTGCCAGCAGCTTGTTCCGGGACAGGAGATCTAGCACAGATACGCAGTATTTT,TRBV5-6,NA,TRBJ2-3,TRBD1
CASSFYGQFGTDTQYF,TGTGCCAGCAGTTTTTACGGACAGTTCGGCACAGATACGCAGTATTTT,TRBV28,NA,TRBJ2-3,NA
CASSSRDRAVEPQHF,TGTGCCAGCAGCTCCCGGGACAGGGCTGTGGAGCCCCAGCATTTT,TRBV5-8,NA,TRBJ1-5,TRBD1
CASWGGQGAVRGTEAFF,TGTGCCAGTTGGGGGGGACAGGGGGCTGTCCGTGGCACTGAAGCTTTCTTT,TRBV19,NA,TRBJ1-1,TRBD1
CASSVMVGGEQYF,TGTGCCAGCAGTGTAATGGTGGGGGGCGAGCAGTACTTC,TRBV6-1,NA,TRBJ2-7,NA
CASSEVDGASYEQYF,TGTGCCAGCAGTGAAGTGGATGGAGCATCCTACGAGCAGTACTTC,TRBV6-1,few,TRBJ2-7,NA
CAWGTGQLRNGYTF,TGTGCCTGGGGGACAGGGCAACTAAGAAATGGCTACACCTTC,TRBV30,NA,TRBJ1-2,TRBD1
CASSEGRSEAFF,TGTGCCAGCAGTGAAGGTAGAAGTGAAGCTTTCTTT,TRBV6-1,NA,TRBJ1-1,NA
CASSRTQVTNEQYF,TGTGCCAGCAGTCGTACCCAAGTTACCAACGAGCAGTACTTC,TRBV2,NA,TRBJ2-7,NA
CASSDSLAGGQDTQYF,TGTGCCAGCAGTGACTCCCTAGCGGGGGGGCAAGATACGCAGTATTTT,TRBV6-4,NA,TRBJ2-3,TRBD2
CASSYSSRIEYGYTF,TGTGCCAGCAGTTACTCAAGCAGGATTGAATATGGCTACACCTTC,TRBV6-5,NA,TRBJ1-2,NA
CASSVGHEVGPYEQYF,TGTGCCAGCAGCGTGGGGCATGAAGTGGGCCCCTACGAGCAGTACTTC,TRBV9,NA,TRBJ2-7,NA
CASSYLQGSGNSPLHF,TGTGCCAGCAGTTACTTACAGGGATCAGGGAATTCACCCCTCCACTTT,TRBV6-6,few,TRBJ1-6,NA
CASSPGVKNTEAFF,TGTGCCAGCAGTCCGGGGGTTAAGAACACTGAAGCTTTCTTT,TRBV6-5,NA,TRBJ1-1,NA
CASSLGQGGTF,TGTGCCAGCAGCTTGGGCCAGGGGGGAACCTTC,TRBV5-4,NA,TRBJ1-2,TRBD1
CASSLRGPEYNEQFF,TGCGCCAGCAGCTTGCGCGGGCCTGAGTACAATGAGCAGTTCTTC,TRBV5-1,once,TRBJ2-1,NA
CAGGTLGNRTQYF,TGTGCCGGAGGGACTTTGGGTAATAGGACCCAGTACTTC,TRBV21-1,NA,TRBJ2-5,NA
CASSRRDYDYEQYF,TGTGCCAGCAGTAGGCGGGACTACGATTACGAGCAGTACTTC,TRBV6-5,few,TRBJ2-7,TRBD2
CASSATPTGDIFTGELFF,TGTGCCAGCAGCGCGACCCCGACAGGGGACATATTCACCGGGGAGCTGTTTTTT,TRBV9,NA,TRBJ2-2,TRBD1
CASSLLQGADTEAFF,TGTGCCAGCAGCCTACTACAGGGGGCGGACACTGAAGCTTTCTTT,TRBV6-1,once,TRBJ1-1,TRBD1
CASSLVEVGDNQPQHF,TGTGCCAGCAGCTTAGTCGAGGTCGGAGACAATCAGCCCCAGCATTTT,TRBV7-3,NA,TRBJ1-5,NA
CSVALDTQYF,TGCAGCGTTGCCCTAGATACGCAGTATTTT,TRBV29-1,NA,TRBJ2-3,NA
CASSTTGNYGYTF,TGCGCCAGCAGCACAACAGGGAACTATGGCTACACCTTC,TRBV5-1,NA,TRBJ1-2,NA
CASSLLANTEAFF,TGCGCCAGCAGCTTATTGGCGAACACTGAAGCTTTCTTT,TRBV5-1,NA,TRBJ1-1,NA
CASNPARGRRGEQFF,TGTGCCAGCAATCCGGCACGGGGACGGAGGGGTGAGCAGTTCTTC,TRBV27,NA,TRBJ2-1,NA
CASSLSGLPGPGRSNEKLFF,TGTGCCAGCAGCTTAAGCGGCCTACCGGGACCCGGGAGGTCTAATGAAAAACTGTTTTTT,TRBV7-3,once,TRBJ1-4,NA